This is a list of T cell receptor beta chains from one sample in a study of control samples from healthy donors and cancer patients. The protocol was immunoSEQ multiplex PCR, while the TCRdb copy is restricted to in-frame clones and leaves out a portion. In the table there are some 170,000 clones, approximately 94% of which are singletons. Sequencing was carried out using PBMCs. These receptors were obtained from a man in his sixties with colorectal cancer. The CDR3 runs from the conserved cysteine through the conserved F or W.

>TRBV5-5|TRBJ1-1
CASSLRTEEAFF
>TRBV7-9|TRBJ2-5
CASSIKETQYF
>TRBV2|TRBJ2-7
CASSGRDRAEQYF
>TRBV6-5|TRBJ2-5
CASSYSERETQYF
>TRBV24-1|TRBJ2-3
CATNGQGTDTQYF
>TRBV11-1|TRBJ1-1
CASSSETRLEAFF
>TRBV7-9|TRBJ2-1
CASRSNRGSSYNEQFF
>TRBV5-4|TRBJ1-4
CASSLGPKPPSEKLFF
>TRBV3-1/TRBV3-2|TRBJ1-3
CASSQTGSGNTIYF
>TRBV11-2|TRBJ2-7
CASSNLAGGSYEQYF
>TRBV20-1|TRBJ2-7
CSARDLGEQYF
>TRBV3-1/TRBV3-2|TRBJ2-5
CASSQVRETQYF
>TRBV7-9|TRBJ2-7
CASSERDRGTEQYF
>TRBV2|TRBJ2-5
CASSEGETQYF
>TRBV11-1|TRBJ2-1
CASSSRTASSYNEQFF
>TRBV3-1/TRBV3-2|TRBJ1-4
CASSQVEEKLFF
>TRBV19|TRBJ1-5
CASSLRDVDQPQHF
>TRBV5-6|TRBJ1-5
CASSLARGYSNQPQHF
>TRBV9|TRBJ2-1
CASSPQGSSYNEQFF
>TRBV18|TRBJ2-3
CASSPPAGGPGDTQYF
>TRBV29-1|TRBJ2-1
CSAGRTSNEQFF
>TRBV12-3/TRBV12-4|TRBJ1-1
CASSRQGAEAFF
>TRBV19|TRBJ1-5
CASTPTPGTGGGQPQHF
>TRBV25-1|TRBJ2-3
CASSLGGTDTQYF
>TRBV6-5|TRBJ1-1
CASSSLQGGNTEAFF
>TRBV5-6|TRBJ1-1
CASTLASGRTEAFF
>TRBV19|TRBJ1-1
CASSIQAGLFTEAFF
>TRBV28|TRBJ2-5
CASTQGGRQETQYF
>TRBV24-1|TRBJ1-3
CATSDGAGNTIYF
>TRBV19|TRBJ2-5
CASSGTEETQYF
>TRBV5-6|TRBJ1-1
CASSWRGVAQNTEAFF
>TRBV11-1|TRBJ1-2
CASSFDRARDYGYTF
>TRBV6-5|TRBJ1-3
CASSLDSSGNTIYF
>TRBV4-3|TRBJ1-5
CASSQDWAGDQPQHF
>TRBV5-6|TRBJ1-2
CASSRTDYGYTF